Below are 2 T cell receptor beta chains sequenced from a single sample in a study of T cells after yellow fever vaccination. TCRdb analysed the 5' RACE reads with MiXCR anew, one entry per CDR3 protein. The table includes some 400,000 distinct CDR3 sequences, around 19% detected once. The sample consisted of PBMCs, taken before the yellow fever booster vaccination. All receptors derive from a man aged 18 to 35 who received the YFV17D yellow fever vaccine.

The CDR3 DNA sequence: TGTGCCACCAAGGACGGGGGTACCTACGAGCAGTACTTC. Translated, it gives CATKDGGTYEQYF. This chain uses TRBV7-9 with TRBJ2-7, with TRBD2 as a possible D gene (6 bases). Germline V gene data show CDR1 as SEHNR and CDR2 as FQNEAQ (reference sequence). Trimming took 10 bases from V and 2 from J, leaving 15 bases between them. CDR3 length equals 13 residues.

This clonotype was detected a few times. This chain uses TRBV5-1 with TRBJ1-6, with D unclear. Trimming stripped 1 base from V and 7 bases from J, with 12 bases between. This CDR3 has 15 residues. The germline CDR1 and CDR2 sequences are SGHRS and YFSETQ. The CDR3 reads CASSLSGVINSPLHF. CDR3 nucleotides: TGCGCCAGCAGCTTGTCCGGGGTGATCAATTCACCCCTCCACTTT.